The rows below give T cell receptor beta chains drawn from one sample of a study of T cell responses to AZD1222 COVID-19 vaccine. The repertoire was sequenced with immunoSEQ multiplex PCR; TCRdb's copy has only in-frame clones and lacks some. The profile shows about 180,000 clones, 85% to 95% of them singletons. Sequencing used peripheral blood, obtained 28 days after the second AZD1222 dose. The source of these receptors is an adult who received the AZD1222 COVID-19 vaccine. Each CDR3 is given with its conserved first and last residue. The D gene is left open where the match is weak. For some rows the clone size is stated as once, few or many, or as a class when expanded; others skip it.

clone size	V gene	D gene	J gene	CDR3 DNA	CDR3 protein
.	TRBV27	TRBD1	TRBJ1-2	TGTGCCAGCCAAACAGGGGCCGCTCAGGGTCTCGTGGGCTACACCTTC	CASQTGAAQGLVGYTF
.	TRBV14	.	TRBJ1-2	TGTGCCAGCAGCCAAGATCGACAGATCTATGGCTACACCTTC	CASSQDRQIYGYTF
.	TRBV3-1/TRBV3-2	TRBD2	TRBJ2-4	TGTGCCAGCAGCCAAGAGGGTGTTAGCGGGGGAATTCAGTACTTC	CASSQEGVSGGIQYF
.	TRBV4-2	TRBD2	TRBJ2-2	TGTGCCAGCAGCCAAGATCACGGCGGGGGAGGGAACACCGGGGAGCTGTTTTTT	CASSQDHGGGGNTGELFF
.	TRBV7-6	.	TRBJ1-6	TGTGCCAGCAGCTTATATGGGGCCGAGGGTTCACCCCTCCACTTT	CASSLYGAEGSPLHF
.	TRBV28	.	TRBJ2-7	TGTGCCAGCAGCACCAATGGTGCCTACTCCTACGAGCAGTACTTC	CASSTNGAYSYEQYF
.	TRBV30	.	TRBJ2-1	TGTGCCTGGAGTCTTGATAGCTTGGCCCCTGAGCAGTTCTTC	CAWSLDSLAPEQFF
.	TRBV5-6	.	TRBJ1-2	TGTGCCAGCAGCTTGGGTCATCCCTATGGCTACACCTTC	CASSLGHPYGYTF
.	TRBV13	TRBD1	TRBJ2-3	TGTGCCAGCAGCCCTTGGACAGGGGGCGGTGGCACAGATACGCAGTATTTT	CASSPWTGGGGTDTQYF
.	TRBV6-1	.	TRBJ2-1	TGTGCCAGCAGTGATCCCGGGACCAACAATGAGCAGTTCTTC	CASSDPGTNNEQFF
.	TRBV2	.	TRBJ1-5	TGTGCCAGCACGGCGGGGAATCAGCCCCAGCATTTT	CASTAGNQPQHF
.	TRBV25-1	.	TRBJ2-5	TGTGCCAGCAGTGAAAACAGGCCCGGGGAGACCCAGTACTTC	CASSENRPGETQYF
few	TRBV6-2/TRBV6-3	.	TRBJ1-6	TGTGCCAGCAGCGCGGGACATGGGAATTCACCCCTCCACTTT	CASSAGHGNSPLHF
once	TRBV18	.	TRBJ2-7	TGTGCCAGCTCATCAGGAGGGGGCCACGAGCAGTACTTC	CASSSGGGHEQYF
.	TRBV5-1	.	TRBJ2-2	TGCGCCAGCAGCTTGGCTCTTTCCACAGGGACCGGGGAGCTGTTTTTT	CASSLALSTGTGELFF
few	TRBV11-1	.	TRBJ2-3	TGTGCCAGCAGCCACGTCGAGGATACGCAGTATTTT	CASSHVEDTQYF
.	TRBV19	.	TRBJ1-5	TGTGCCAGTAGTAGAAGGGAGAACAATCAGCCCCAGCATTTT	CASSRRENNQPQHF
once	TRBV5-1	TRBD2	TRBJ2-1	TGCGCCAGCAGCGTTAGCGGGGGGGTCCACAATGAGCAGTTCTTC	CASSVSGGVHNEQFF